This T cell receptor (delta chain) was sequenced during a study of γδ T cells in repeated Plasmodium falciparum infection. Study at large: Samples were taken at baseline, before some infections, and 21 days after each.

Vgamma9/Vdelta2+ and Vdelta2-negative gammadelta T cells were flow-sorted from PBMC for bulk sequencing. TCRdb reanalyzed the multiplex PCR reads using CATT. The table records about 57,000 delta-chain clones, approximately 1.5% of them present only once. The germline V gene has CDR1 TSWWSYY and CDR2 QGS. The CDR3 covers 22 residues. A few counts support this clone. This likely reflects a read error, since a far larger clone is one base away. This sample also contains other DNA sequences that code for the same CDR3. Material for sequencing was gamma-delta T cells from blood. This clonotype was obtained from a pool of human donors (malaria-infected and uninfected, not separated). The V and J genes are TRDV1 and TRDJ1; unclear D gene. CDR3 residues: CALGFQPSTAVLRVFKTDKLIF. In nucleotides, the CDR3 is TGTGCTCTTGGGTTTCAACCGTCCACAGCGGTACTGAGGGTCTTTAAGACCGATAAGCTCATCTTT.